This TCR beta chain was identified during a study of blood T cell repertoires in COVID-19. Turning to the study itself: T cells, B-cell-depleted T cells, or PBMCs supplied cDNA or gDNA.

Only a few counts were recorded for this clone. Germline loops: CDR1 SGHTA, CDR2 FQGTGA. The junction had 10 bases not matched to a gene; V was cut back by 5 bases and J by 8 bases. This CDR3 contains 15 residues. Seattle patients were enrolled during active infection and followed longitudinally. Authors' methods: By means of reference gene primer amplification, nucleated cell counts were estimated. Sequenced by immunoSEQ multiplex PCR; TCRdb stores in-frame clones only, minus some. V and J calls and clone size come straight from that table; D and trimming were deduced from the DNA. The profile shows 300,000 to 400,000 clones, around 88% of them singletons.

This chain links TRBV7-3 with TRBJ2-1; 9 bases agree with TRBD1. This sequence originates from a woman in her sixties or seventies with COVID-19, enrolled during active disease. The sequencing sample was made of peripheral blood. The CDR3 reads CASSPGQGALDEQFF. The CDR3 DNA follows: TGTGCCAGCAGCCCGGGACAGGGAGCCTTGGATGAGCAGTTCTTC. Combining the CDR3 with reference TRBV7-3 and TRBJ2-1 gives the whole variable domain GAGVSQTPSNKVTEKGKYVELRCDPISGHTALYWYRQSLGQGPEFLIYFQGTGAADDSGLPNDRFFAVRPEGSVSTLKIQRTERGDSAVYLCASSPGQGALDEQFFGPGTRLTVL.